This TCR beta chain was recovered during a study of regulatory T cells in long-lasting Graves disease (dated by TCRdb to about 2021). Background on the whole study: Persistent Graves' disease was defined as persistently positive TSH receptor autoantibodies together with antithyroid drug treatment for over 5 years. In the clinical cohort, patients with persistent Graves' disease had used antithyroid drugs for an average of around 9.9 years. The study was registered as a clinical trial and conducted in China. Persistent Graves' disease patients were compared with newly diagnosed Graves' disease patients by peripheral blood TCR sequencing and RNA sequencing. A total of some 33 samples were covered by TCR sequencing, comprising around 13 persistent and roughly 20 newly diagnosed Graves' disease patients.

At least ten counts were recorded for this clonotype. Its specific antigen is unknown. Base qualities are not provided; no much larger clone lies one nucleotide away. General findings and caveats noted by the study authors: TRBV28, TRBJ1-2 and TRBJ2-5 were preferentially used in persistent disease, while TRBV20-1 and TRBJ2-1 were favored in newly diagnosed disease. Compared with newly diagnosed patients, persistent Graves' disease patients had lower TCR Shannon entropy and fewer highly expanded clones, which suggests clonal expansion. Only peripheral blood was studied, because thyroid tissue, the primary lesion, was inaccessible. Sequencing and analysis were limited to the TCR beta chain. A larger number of public clonotypes was shared among persistent patients (2,741) than among newly diagnosed patients (approximately 1,000). The small sample size was acknowledged by the authors as a limitation that may reduce accuracy.

The time point label corresponds to: persistent/refractory GD, antithyroid drugs over 5 years with positive TRAb. For both TCR sequencing and RNA sequencing, RNA was extracted from PBMCs using TRIzol. The diagnosis of Graves' disease followed American Thyroid Association guidelines. Patients were recruited from an endocrinology department in Xi'an, China. From each patient, approximately 10 milliliters of peripheral blood was collected into an EDTA anticoagulant tube. PBMCs were isolated by Ficoll Paque Plus density gradient separation without further T cell sorting. An Agilent 2100 Bioanalyzer and agarose gel were used to assess RNA quality, and a NanoDrop 2000 was used to measure RNA concentration. From the cysteine up to the phenylalanine, the CDR3 has a length of 12 residues. Only CDR3 DNA remains: 36 bases, in frame from the first base. Clipping removes 5 bases from V and 7 bases from J, with 3 as the unmatched junction base count.

Library method: multiplex PCR. The sequencing machine was an Illumina HiSeq 4000. CDR3 regions were amplified by Arm-PCR with iRepertoire HTBI primers to construct TCR beta libraries. Before sequencing, the PCR products went through gel purification. Per the original workflow: Across samples, 62 TRBV and 13 to 15 TRBJ segments were identified and used for gene usage analysis of CDR3 amino acid clonotypes. COPE and FqMerger were used to merge filtered high-quality paired reads into contigs. BLAST was used to align contigs to the IMGT TRBV, TRBD and TRBJ reference genes, and CDR3 was defined following IMGT. Clonotypes above 0.1% frequency were classified as highly expanded clones. Shannon entropy served as the measure of repertoire diversity, while the Gini coefficient captured V-J evenness. A clonotype found in more than one individual was treated as public. The public reads were run again by TCRdb, first through fastp at Q25 and then through MiXCR, and only productive beta chains were kept. Identical CDR3 proteins give one entry, which carries the most common genes and DNA. The V and J calls were not made by the authors but by TCRdb's processing. The sample includes about 660,000 distinct CDR3 sequences, with about 30% observed a single time. The top ten clones comprise around 42% of the sample.

The sequence is built from TRBV12-3 or TRBV12-4 and TRBJ1-2, and 8 junction bases match TRBD1. The origin of this receptor is a female donor with Graves disease. This specimen was peripheral blood mononuclear cells (PBMCs), taken when the disease was refractory, from a patient treated with antithyroid drugs. The CDR3 region reads CASSEQGVGYTF. The bases are TGTGCCAGCAGTGAACAGGGGGTTGGCTACACCTTC.